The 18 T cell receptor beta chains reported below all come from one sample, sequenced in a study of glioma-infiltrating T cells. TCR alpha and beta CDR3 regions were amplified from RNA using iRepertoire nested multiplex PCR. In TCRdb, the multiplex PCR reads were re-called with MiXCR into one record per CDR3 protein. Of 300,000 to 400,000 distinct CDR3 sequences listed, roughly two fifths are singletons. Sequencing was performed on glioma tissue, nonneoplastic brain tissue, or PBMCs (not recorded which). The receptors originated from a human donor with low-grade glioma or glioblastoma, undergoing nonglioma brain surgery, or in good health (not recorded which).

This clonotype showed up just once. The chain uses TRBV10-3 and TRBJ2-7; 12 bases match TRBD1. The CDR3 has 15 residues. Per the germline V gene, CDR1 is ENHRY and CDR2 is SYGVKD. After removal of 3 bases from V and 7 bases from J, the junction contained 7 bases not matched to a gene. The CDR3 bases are TGTGCCATCAGTGAAGTGGGACAGGGGGCCGGGGAGCAGTACTTC. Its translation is CAISEVGQGAGEQYF.

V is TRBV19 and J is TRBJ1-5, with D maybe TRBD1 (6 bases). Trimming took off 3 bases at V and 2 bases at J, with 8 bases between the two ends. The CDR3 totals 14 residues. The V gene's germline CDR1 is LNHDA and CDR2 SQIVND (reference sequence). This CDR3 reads CASSISGGNQPQHF. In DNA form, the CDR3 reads TGTGCCAGTAGTATTTCAGGGGGCAATCAGCCCCAGCATTTT.

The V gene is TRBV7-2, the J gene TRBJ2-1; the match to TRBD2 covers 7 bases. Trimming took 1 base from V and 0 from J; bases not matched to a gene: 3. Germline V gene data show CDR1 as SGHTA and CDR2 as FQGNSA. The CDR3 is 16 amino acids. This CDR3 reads CASSLEGGSSYNEQFF. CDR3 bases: TGTGCCAGCAGCTTAGAGGGCGGGAGCTCCTACAATGAGCAGTTCTTC.

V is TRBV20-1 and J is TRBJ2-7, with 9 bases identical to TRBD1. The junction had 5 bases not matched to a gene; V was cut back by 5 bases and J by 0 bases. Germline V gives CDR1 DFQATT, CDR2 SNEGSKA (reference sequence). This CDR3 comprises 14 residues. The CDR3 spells CSAAGQGYSYEQYF. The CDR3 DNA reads TGCAGTGCTGCGGGACAGGGTTACTCCTACGAGCAGTACTTC.

CDR3 nucleotides: TGTGCCAGCAGTGCCGACGTACTAACCTACAATGAGCAGTTCTTC. The encoded protein is CASSADVLTYNEQFF. The V gene is TRBV2, the J gene TRBJ2-1; D not resolved. The length of the CDR3 is 15 residues. Trimming left V 4 bases short and J 2 bases short, with 12 bases between. Germline V gene data show CDR1 as SNHLY and CDR2 as FYNNEI. Variable domain in full (rest from reference TRBV2 and TRBJ2-1): EPEVTQTPSHQVTQMGQEVILRCVPISNHLYFYWYRQILGQKVEFLVSFYNNEISEKSEIFDDQFSVERPDGSNFTLKIRSTKLEDSAMYFCASSADVLTYNEQFFGPGTRLTVL.

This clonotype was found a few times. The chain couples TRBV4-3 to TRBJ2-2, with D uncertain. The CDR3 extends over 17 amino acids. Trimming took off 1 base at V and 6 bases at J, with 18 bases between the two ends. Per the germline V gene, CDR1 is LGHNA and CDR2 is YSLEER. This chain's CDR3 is CASSQGVVLRSAGELFF. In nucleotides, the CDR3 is TGCGCCAGCAGCCAAGGGGTAGTGTTGAGGTCCGCCGGGGAGCTGTTTTTT.

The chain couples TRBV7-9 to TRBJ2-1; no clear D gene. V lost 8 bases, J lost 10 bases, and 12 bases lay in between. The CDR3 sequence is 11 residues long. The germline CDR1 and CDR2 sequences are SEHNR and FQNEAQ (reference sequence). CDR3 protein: CASSAPPEQFF. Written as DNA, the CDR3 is TGTGCCAGCTCCGCCCCCCCCGAGCAGTTCTTC.

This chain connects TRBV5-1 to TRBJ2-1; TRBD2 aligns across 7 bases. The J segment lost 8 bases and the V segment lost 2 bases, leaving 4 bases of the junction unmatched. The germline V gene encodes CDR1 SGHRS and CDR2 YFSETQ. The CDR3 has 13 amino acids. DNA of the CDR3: TGCGCCAGCAGCTTCCTAGCGGCGGATGAGCAGTTCTTC. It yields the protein CASSFLAADEQFF.

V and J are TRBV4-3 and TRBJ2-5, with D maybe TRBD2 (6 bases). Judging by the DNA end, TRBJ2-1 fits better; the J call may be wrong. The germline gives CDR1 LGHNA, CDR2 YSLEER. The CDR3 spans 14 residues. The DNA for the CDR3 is TGCGCCAGCAGCCAAGACGGGAGAATGTACGAGCAGTTCTTC. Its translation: CASSQDGRMYEQFF.

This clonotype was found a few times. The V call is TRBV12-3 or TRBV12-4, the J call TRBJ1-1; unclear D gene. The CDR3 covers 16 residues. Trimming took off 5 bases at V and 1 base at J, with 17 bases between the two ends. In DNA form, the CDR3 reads TGTGCCAGCAGTCCTGACCTGGACGGACCGAACACTGAAGCTTTCTTT. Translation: CASSPDLDGPNTEAFF.

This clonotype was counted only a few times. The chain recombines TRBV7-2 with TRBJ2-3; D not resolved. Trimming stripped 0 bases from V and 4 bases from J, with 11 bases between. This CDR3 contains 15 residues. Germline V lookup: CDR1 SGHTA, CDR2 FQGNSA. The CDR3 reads CASSLAITQSDTQYF. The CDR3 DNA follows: TGTGCCAGCAGCTTAGCGATTACCCAGTCAGATACGCAGTATTTT.

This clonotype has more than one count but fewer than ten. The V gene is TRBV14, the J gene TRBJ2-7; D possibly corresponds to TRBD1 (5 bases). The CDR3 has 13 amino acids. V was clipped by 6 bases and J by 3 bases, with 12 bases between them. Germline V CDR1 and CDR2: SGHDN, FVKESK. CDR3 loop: CASSLRGVYEQYF. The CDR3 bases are TGTGCCAGCAGTCTAAGGGGCGTCTACGAGCAGTACTTC.

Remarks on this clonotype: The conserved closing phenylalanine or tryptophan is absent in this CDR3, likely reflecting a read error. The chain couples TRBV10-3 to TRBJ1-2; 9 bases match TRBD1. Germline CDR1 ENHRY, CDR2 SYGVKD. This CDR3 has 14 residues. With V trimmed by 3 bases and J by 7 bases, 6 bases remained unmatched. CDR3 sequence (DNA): TGTGCCATCAGTGAAAGGGACAGGGCATCTGGCTACACCCTC. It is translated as CAISERDRASGYTL.

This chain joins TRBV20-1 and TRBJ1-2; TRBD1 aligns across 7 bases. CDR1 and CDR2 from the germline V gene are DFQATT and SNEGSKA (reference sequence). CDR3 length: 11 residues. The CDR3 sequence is CSITGVYGYTF. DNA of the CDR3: TGCAGCATCACAGGGGTCTATGGCTACACCTTC.

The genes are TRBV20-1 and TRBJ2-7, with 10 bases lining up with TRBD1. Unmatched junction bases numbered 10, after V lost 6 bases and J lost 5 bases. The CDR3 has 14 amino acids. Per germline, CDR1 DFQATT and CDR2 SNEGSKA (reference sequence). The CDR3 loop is CSAEGDRGENEQYF. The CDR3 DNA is TGCAGTGCGGAGGGGGACAGGGGCGAGAACGAGCAGTACTTC.

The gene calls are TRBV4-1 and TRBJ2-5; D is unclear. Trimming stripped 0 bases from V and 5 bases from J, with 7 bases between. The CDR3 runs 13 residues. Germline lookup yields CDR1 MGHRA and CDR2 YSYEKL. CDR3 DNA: TGCGCCAGCAGCCAAGAGAACCTCGAGACCCAGTACTTC. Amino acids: CASSQENLETQYF.

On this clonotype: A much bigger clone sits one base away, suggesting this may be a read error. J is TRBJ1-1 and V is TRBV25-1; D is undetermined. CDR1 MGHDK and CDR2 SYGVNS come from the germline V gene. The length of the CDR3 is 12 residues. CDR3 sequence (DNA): TGTGCCAGCAGTGACAGGAACACTGTAGCTTTCTTT. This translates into CASSDRNTVAFF.

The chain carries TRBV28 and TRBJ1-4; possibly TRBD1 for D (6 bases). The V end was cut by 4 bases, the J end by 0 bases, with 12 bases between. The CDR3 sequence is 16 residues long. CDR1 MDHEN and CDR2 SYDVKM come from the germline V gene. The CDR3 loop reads CASSWARGTTNEKLFF. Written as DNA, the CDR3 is TGTGCCAGCAGTTGGGCCAGGGGCACAACTAATGAAAAACTGTTTTTT.